This TCR beta chain was identified during a study of T cell responses to AZD1222 COVID-19 vaccine. Findings and caveats of the study: Close to half of spike-specific TCRs reportedly recognize unmutated variant regions. Donors were mostly white British, more females; clonal diversity possibly underestimated.

Generated by immunoSEQ multiplex PCR, the TCRdb table keeps only in-frame clones and is missing some. The data show about 190,000 clones, approximately 92% seen once. Per the germline V gene, CDR1 is MNHEY and CDR2 is SVGEGT. After removal of 0 bases from V and 9 bases from J, the junction contained 7 bases not matched to a gene. This CDR3 region has 16 residues. Concerning this clone itself: Antigen specificity is unknown.

The source material was peripheral blood, sampled on day 0 of AZD1222 vaccination. This TCR was recovered from an adult in good health. The chain employs TRBV6-2 or TRBV6-3 and TRBJ1-6; TRBD1 matches at 8 bases. The CDR3 DNA reads as TGTGCCAGCAGTTACTCGTCCAGGGGGCAAGGTTCACCCCTCCACTTT. Amino acids: CASSYSSRGQGSPLHF.